This is a list of T cell receptor beta chains from one sample in a study of blood T cell repertoires in COVID-19. Assay used: immunoSEQ multiplex PCR; TCRdb lists only in-frame clones, some missing. Of 100,000 to 150,000 clones listed, approximately 90% are singletons. Sequencing was done on a sample of peripheral blood. These receptor sequences come from a human donor in a cohort sampled during active COVID-19. Each CDR3 is given with its conserved first and last residue. The size field is filled for only some rows; it gives once, few, many or a size class.

J gene: TRBJ2-3; clone size: once; V gene: TRBV9; CDR3 protein: CASSVDRGNTDTQYF
J gene: TRBJ1-1; clone size: once; V gene: TRBV2; CDR3 protein: CASSDNRDGAFF
J gene: TRBJ2-7; clone size: -; V gene: TRBV25-1; CDR3 protein: CASRLYEQYF
J gene: TRBJ1-6; clone size: -; V gene: TRBV28; CDR3 protein: CASSQAGNNSPLHF
J gene: TRBJ2-7; clone size: once; V gene: TRBV13; CDR3 protein: CASSWGTGREQYF
J gene: TRBJ2-3; clone size: -; V gene: TRBV10-3; CDR3 protein: CATRDTSTDTQYF
J gene: TRBJ2-2; clone size: -; V gene: TRBV7-7; CDR3 protein: CASSVSGTSVTGELFF
J gene: TRBJ2-7; clone size: -; V gene: TRBV5-1; CDR3 protein: CASSPNRGRGYEQYF
J gene: TRBJ2-3; clone size: -; V gene: TRBV6-5; CDR3 protein: CASSWDRGTDTQYF
J gene: TRBJ1-2; clone size: -; V gene: TRBV28; CDR3 protein: CASSLQGADGYTF
J gene: TRBJ1-4; clone size: -; V gene: TRBV6-4; CDR3 protein: CASSDSVRGLGEKLFF
J gene: TRBJ2-7; clone size: -; V gene: TRBV6-5; CDR3 protein: CASARDTSYEQYF
J gene: TRBJ2-1; clone size: once; V gene: TRBV5-4; CDR3 protein: CASSLQTSGGAFNEQFF
J gene: TRBJ2-3; clone size: -; V gene: TRBV28; CDR3 protein: CASSRLLGGATDTQYF
J gene: TRBJ2-5; clone size: -; V gene: TRBV5-1; CDR3 protein: CASSLGLASWETQYF
J gene: TRBJ2-7; clone size: -; V gene: TRBV4-1; CDR3 protein: CASSYDRTAYEQYF
J gene: TRBJ2-1; clone size: -; V gene: TRBV18; CDR3 protein: CASSPNRGRLPSNEQFF
J gene: TRBJ2-7; clone size: -; V gene: TRBV4-1; CDR3 protein: CASSQEPGQGWYEQYF
J gene: TRBJ1-2; clone size: -; V gene: TRBV6-5; CDR3 protein: CASSYPTGVYGYTF
J gene: TRBJ1-2; clone size: -; V gene: TRBV28; CDR3 protein: CASAPPGGRYGYTF
J gene: TRBJ1-1; clone size: -; V gene: TRBV5-4; CDR3 protein: CASWGGGQRDTEAFF
J gene: TRBJ2-2; clone size: -; V gene: TRBV28; CDR3 protein: CASRQGVTSTGELFF
J gene: TRBJ1-5; clone size: -; V gene: TRBV9; CDR3 protein: CASSGTGGNQPQHF
J gene: TRBJ2-1; clone size: -; V gene: TRBV15; CDR3 protein: CATSSHLDAGGFF
J gene: TRBJ2-1; clone size: -; V gene: TRBV9; CDR3 protein: CASSVVGTSGRYEQFF
J gene: TRBJ2-7; clone size: -; V gene: TRBV4-1; CDR3 protein: CASSQVRDKEGQYF
J gene: TRBJ1-1; clone size: once; V gene: TRBV2; CDR3 protein: CASSDSRDTEAFF
J gene: TRBJ2-1; clone size: -; V gene: TRBV23-1; CDR3 protein: CASGAGGPGNEQFF
J gene: TRBJ2-1; clone size: -; V gene: TRBV11-3; CDR3 protein: CASSPARGVEQFF
J gene: TRBJ2-7; clone size: -; V gene: TRBV19; CDR3 protein: CASSSAGTGWAEQYF
J gene: TRBJ2-1; clone size: once; V gene: TRBV6-6; CDR3 protein: CASRPSGRAYNEQFF
J gene: TRBJ2-2; clone size: -; V gene: TRBV5-1; CDR3 protein: CASSFYGGDTGELFF
J gene: TRBJ2-3; clone size: -; V gene: TRBV5-6; CDR3 protein: CASSPGVAGGVVWNTQYF
J gene: TRBJ2-7; clone size: -; V gene: TRBV4-1; CDR3 protein: CASSQVSSGRSSYEQYF
J gene: TRBJ1-3; clone size: -; V gene: TRBV10-3; CDR3 protein: CAITHLPGTGNTIYF
J gene: TRBJ1-1; clone size: -; V gene: TRBV5-4; CDR3 protein: CASSKGGTGGLNTEAFF
J gene: TRBJ2-7; clone size: -; V gene: TRBV30; CDR3 protein: CACDRVRNEQYF
J gene: TRBJ1-1; clone size: -; V gene: TRBV6-5; CDR3 protein: CASSQQGWTEAFF
J gene: TRBJ1-1; clone size: -; V gene: TRBV5-6; CDR3 protein: CASSETGQRNTEAFF
J gene: TRBJ2-5; clone size: -; V gene: TRBV7-9; CDR3 protein: CASSLGTGGETQYF